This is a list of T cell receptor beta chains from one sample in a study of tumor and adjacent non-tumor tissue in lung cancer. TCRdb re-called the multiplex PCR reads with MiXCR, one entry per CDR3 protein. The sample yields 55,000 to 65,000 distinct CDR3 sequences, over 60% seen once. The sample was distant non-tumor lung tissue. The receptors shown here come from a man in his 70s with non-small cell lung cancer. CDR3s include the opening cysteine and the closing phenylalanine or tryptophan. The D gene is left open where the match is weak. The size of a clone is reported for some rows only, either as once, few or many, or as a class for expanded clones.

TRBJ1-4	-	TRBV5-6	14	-	TGTGCCAGCAACTTGAAGGCAGGGCGGGAAAAACTGTTTTTT	CASNLKAGREKLFF
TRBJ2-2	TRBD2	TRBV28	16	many	TGTGCCAGCAGTTTGGTACGGACTAGCGGGACCGGGGAGCTGTTTTTT	CASSLVRTSGTGELFF
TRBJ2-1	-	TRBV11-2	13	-	TGTGCCAGCGGCTTCGTACGAGGCAATGAACAGTTCTTC	CASGFVRGNEQFF
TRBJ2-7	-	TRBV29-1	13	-	TGCAGTTTGGCTTGTGGCAGGGACTACGAGCAGTACTTC	CSLACGRDYEQYF
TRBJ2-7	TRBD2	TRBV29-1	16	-	TGCAGCGTTGGAGGGTCTACTAGCGCGGGACTTTCCGGGCAATACTTC	CSVGGSTSAGLSGQYF
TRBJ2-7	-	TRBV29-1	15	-	TGCAGCGTTACGAGAGAGATCGGGGCAGCCGACGAGGAGTACTTC	CSVTREIGAADEEYF
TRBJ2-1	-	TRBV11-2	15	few	TGTTCCAGCAGCTTAGTAACAGTCTCTAGCAATGAGCAGTTCTTC	CSSSLVTVSSNEQFF
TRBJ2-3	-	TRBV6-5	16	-	TGTGCCAGCCGGCCGGTGGCTAGAGGGAGAATAGATGCGCAGTATTTT	CASRPVARGRIDAQYF
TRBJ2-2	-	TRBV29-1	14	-	TGCAGCGTTGAACAGCAGAGGAACACCGGGGAGCTGTTTTTT	CSVEQQRNTGELFF
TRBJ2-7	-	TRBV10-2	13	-	TGCGCCAGCAGTACCAACCCCAGTGGGGAGCAGTACTTC	CASSTNPSGEQYF
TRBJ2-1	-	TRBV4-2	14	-	TGTGCCAGCAGCCAAGACTTAGACGGGGAAGGTCGGTTCTTT	CASSQDLDGEGRFF
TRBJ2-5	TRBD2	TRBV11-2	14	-	TGTGCTAGCAGCACCTGGGAGGGCCAAGAGACTCAGTACTTC	CASSTWEGQETQYF
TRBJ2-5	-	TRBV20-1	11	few	TGCAGTGCTAGGGGGGGAGAGACCCAGTACTTC	CSARGGETQYF
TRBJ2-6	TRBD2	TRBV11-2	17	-	TGTGTCAGCAGATCCCGGGGGGGTAGTTCTGGGGCCAACGTCCTGACTTTC	CVSRSRGGSSGANVLTF
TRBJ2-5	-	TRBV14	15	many	TGTGCCAGCAGCCAAGCAGTCAACCCCTTGGAGACCCAGTACTTC	CASSQAVNPLETQYF
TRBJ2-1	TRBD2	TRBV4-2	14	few	TGTGCCAGCAGCCACGACTTAGGCGGGGGGTGTCGGTTCTTC	CASSHDLGGGCRFF
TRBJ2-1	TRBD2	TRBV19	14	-	TGTGCCACCGAGGGACTAGCGGGAAATAATGAGCAGTTCTTC	CATEGLAGNNEQFF
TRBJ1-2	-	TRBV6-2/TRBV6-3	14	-	TGTGCCGGCAGTTACGATCCCCTTGGCTATGGCTACACCTTC	CAGSYDPLGYGYTF
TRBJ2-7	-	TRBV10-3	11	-	TGTGCCACCACGGAGGATCGGGAGCAGTACTTC	CATTEDREQYF
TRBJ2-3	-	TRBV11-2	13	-	TGTGTCAGCAGCCTGCTAAATGCAGATACGCAGTATTTT	CVSSLLNADTQYF
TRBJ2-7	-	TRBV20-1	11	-	TGCAGTGCCTCATGGATGTACGAGCAGTACTTC	CSASWMYEQYF
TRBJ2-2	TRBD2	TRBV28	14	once	TGTGCCAGCACAGGCGGGAGGGACGCCGGGGAGCTGTTTTTT	CASTGGRDAGELFF
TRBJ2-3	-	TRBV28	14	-	TGTGCCAGCAGTTTGGGCGGGGTGACAGATACGCAGTATTTT	CASSLGGVTDTQYF
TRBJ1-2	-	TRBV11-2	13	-	TGTGCCAGCAGCTTAGACCACAGGTCTGGCTACATCTTC	CASSLDHRSGYIF
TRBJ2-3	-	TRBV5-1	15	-	TGCGTCAGCAGCAAGGCTAACGGGAGAGGAGATACGCAGTATTTT	CVSSKANGRGDTQYF
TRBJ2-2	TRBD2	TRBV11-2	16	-	TGTGCCAACATCTTAGATCGACTAGCCTCGGCCGGGGAGATGTTTTTT	CANILDRLASAGEMFF